The source of this T cell receptor beta chain is a study of blood T cell repertoires in COVID-19. Study context: The United States, Italy and Spain supplied acute and convalescent COVID-19 samples. Nucleic acid was either cDNA or gDNA, and it came from T cells, B-cell-depleted T cells, or PBMCs.

In the original analysis: Counts of nucleated cells, estimated from reference gene primer amplification, were obtained. Assay: immunoSEQ multiplex PCR; the TCRdb copy retains only in-frame clones and omits some. That table is the source of V, J and clone size, and D and trimming were worked out from the DNA. The sample holds about 300,000 clones; around 87% are singletons and the top ten take roughly 1.3%. The clonotype was recovered from an older man with acute or convalescent COVID-19. Material: peripheral blood.

CDR3 residues: CASSLEGDSFYTEAFF. The CDR3 DNA sequence: TGCGCCAGCAGCTTGGAGGGGGACAGCTTTTACACTGAAGCTTTCTTT. The chain links TRBV5-1 to TRBJ1-1, with 7 bases aligning to TRBD1. Germline V gives CDR1 SGHRS, CDR2 YFSETQ. With V trimmed by 0 bases and J by 3 bases, 8 bases remained unmatched. CDR3 size: 16 residues.